These 19 T cell receptor beta chains came from one sample sequenced in a study of blood T cell repertoires in COVID-19. Here immunoSEQ multiplex PCR was the method, and the copy in TCRdb shows in-frame clones only, minus some. Here the sample spans 90,000 to 140,000 clones, 65% to 90% being singletons. Sequences were obtained from peripheral blood. These TCRs come from a man aged 45-65 years with acute or convalescent COVID-19.

V usage is TRBV28 and J usage is TRBJ2-7; tentatively, D is TRBD2 (5 bases). This CDR3 spans 12 amino acids. V was clipped by 3 bases and J by 6 bases, with 9 bases between them. CDR1 is MDHEN and CDR2 is SYDVKM in the germline V gene. The CDR3 spells CASSLLASEQYF. The CDR3, as DNA: TGTGCCAGCAGTTTGTTAGCGAGCGAGCAGTACTTC.

This chain uses TRBV27 with TRBJ2-2, with D possibly being TRBD1 (5 bases). V was cut by 3 bases and J by 2 bases, with 13 bases left in between. This CDR3 spans 16 amino acids. The germline V gene has CDR1 MNHEY and CDR2 SMNVEV (reference sequence). CDR3 DNA sequence: TGTGCCAGCAGTTTCTTGGGGCAGGCTAACACCGGGGAGCTGTTTTTT. The encoded protein is CASSFLGQANTGELFF.

The chain carries TRBV3-1 (or the pseudogene TRBV3-2) and TRBJ2-7; D may be TRBD2 (5 bases). Trimming cost V 1 base and J 6 bases, with 10 bases left between them. There are 13 residues in the CDR3. The germline gives CDR1 LGHDT, CDR2 YNNKEL (reference sequence). CDR3 sequence (DNA): TGTGCCAGCAGCCAAGTTGGGAGCGGCGAGCAGTACTTC. Amino acid sequence: CASSQVGSGEQYF.

This chain connects TRBV9 to TRBJ2-1; 7 positions match TRBD1. The CDR3 is made up of 15 amino acids. V lost 0 bases, J lost 4 bases, and 4 bases stayed unmatched. Germline assignment: CDR1 SGDLS and CDR2 YYNGEE. The CDR3 DNA reads TGTGCCAGCAGCGTAGTAGGGACAGAATACAATGAGCAGTTCTTC. Residues: CASSVVGTEYNEQFF.

This clone was observed a single time. V gene TRBV7-9 combines with J gene TRBJ2-2; D perhaps matches TRBD1 (5 bases). The CDR3 length is 12 residues. V was shortened by 10 bases and J by 3 bases, with 9 bases between the two germline ends. From germline, CDR1 is SEHNR and CDR2 FQNEAQ (reference sequence). The CDR3 sequence is CATFRDTGELFF. The CDR3, as DNA: TGTGCCACCTTCAGGGACACCGGGGAGCTGTTTTTT.

The chain combines TRBV27 with TRBJ2-1, with 10 bases fitting TRBD1. The CDR3 contains 16 residues. Germline CDR1 reads MNHEY; CDR2 reads SMNVEV (reference sequence). With V trimmed by 5 bases and J by 8 bases, 12 bases remained unmatched. CDR3 DNA sequence: TGTGCCAGCAGTGCCCCCGGGACAGGGGCATTAGATGAGCAGTTCTTC. Its protein is CASSAPGTGALDEQFF.

V usage is TRBV9 and J usage is TRBJ2-1, with TRBD2 matching 12 bases. Germline V lookup: CDR1 SGDLS, CDR2 YYNGEE. The junction had 7 bases not matched to a gene; V was cut back by 3 bases and J by 3 bases. CDR3 length: 17 amino acids. In DNA form, the CDR3 reads TGTGCCAGCAGCGGGGCTAGCGGGAGGGCCGGCTACAATGAGCAGTTCTTC. It translates to CASSGASGRAGYNEQFF.

This clone occurred once. The chain combines TRBV11-2 with TRBJ1-3; the D is unclear. Germline loops: CDR1 SGHAT, CDR2 FQNNGV. Deletions cut 4 bases from V and 0 bases from J, with 16 bases between. This CDR3 has 17 residues. CDR3 residues: CASSSQFIPSSGNTIYF. The CDR3 DNA follows: TGTGCCAGCAGCTCTCAGTTCATCCCTAGCTCTGGAAACACCATATATTTT.

This sequence joins TRBV25-1 and TRBJ2-1; D uncertain. This CDR3 contains 12 residues. Germline V gene data show CDR1 as MGHDK and CDR2 as SYGVNS. V dropped 2 bases and J dropped 10 bases, with 9 bases sitting between them. The CDR3 coding sequence is TGTGCCAGCAGTGAACTACTACCGGAGCAGTTCTTC. Protein: CASSELLPEQFF.

In its sample, this clone was seen a few times. CDR3 sequence reads: CASSLELAGPHRQFF. CDR3 DNA sequence: TGTGCCAGCAGCTTGGAGCTAGCGGGGCCTCATAGGCAGTTCTTC. The chain couples TRBV5-6 to TRBJ2-1; TRBD2 matches 9 bases. V was pared by 0 bases and J by 12 bases, with 10 bases of the junction left unmatched. The germline V gene has CDR1 SGHDT and CDR2 YYEEEE. The CDR3 is 15 residues long.

The genes are TRBV7-9 and TRBJ1-1; TRBD1 is a possible D gene (5 bases). V gave up 1 base and J gave up 1 base, with 10 bases separating them. Per the germline V gene, CDR1 is SEHNR and CDR2 is FQNEAQ (reference sequence). The CDR3 length is 15 residues. The CDR3 DNA reads as TGTGCCAGCAGCTTAGGGTCCAGGGCGAACACTGAAGCTTTCTTT. Amino acids: CASSLGSRANTEAFF.

CDR3 DNA sequence: TGTGCCAGCAGTTTTTTGGCTGGCTACACCTTC. Amino acid sequence: CASSFLAGYTF. The chain combines TRBV12-3 or TRBV12-4 with TRBJ1-2; no clear D gene. The length of the CDR3 is 11 residues. Deletions cut 3 bases from V and 7 bases from J, with 6 bases between.

The CDR3, as DNA: TGTGCCAGCAGACGGGACAGCTATGGCTACACCTTC. Translation gives CASRRDSYGYTF. The chain is built from TRBV7-9 and TRBJ1-2, with TRBD1 matching 7 bases. This CDR3 region has 12 residues. Trimming took 6 bases from V and 4 from J; bases not matched to a gene: 2. Germline V CDR1 and CDR2: SEHNR, FQNEAQ (reference sequence).

V gene TRBV5-5 combines with J gene TRBJ2-1; TRBD2 matches 10 bases. The germline V gene has CDR1 SGHKS and CDR2 YYEKEE (reference sequence). This CDR3 spans 16 amino acids. V dropped 3 bases and J dropped 1; count of bases not matched to a gene: 4. The chain's CDR3 is CASSYRLAGSYNEQFF. In DNA, the CDR3 is TGTGCCAGCAGCTACCGACTAGCGGGTTCCTACAATGAGCAGTTCTTC.

V is TRBV2 and J is TRBJ1-4, with D tentatively TRBD1 (5 bases). Per germline, CDR1 SNHLY and CDR2 FYNNEI. Trimming stripped 4 bases from V and 3 bases from J, with 12 bases between. The CDR3 consists of 15 residues. In nucleotides, the CDR3 is TGTGCCAGCAGTGCGGTGGGGCAAGCTAATGAAAAACTGTTTTTT. Its translation is CASSAVGQANEKLFF.

In this sample, this clone turned up a few times. The CDR3 region has the DNA TGTGCCAGCAGCTTAGGACAGGGTGCCCACGAGCAGTACTTC. This codes for CASSLGQGAHEQYF. The chain carries TRBV11-2 and TRBJ2-7; TRBD1 matches 7 bases. Germline V gives CDR1 SGHAT, CDR2 FQNNGV. V trimming: 1 base; J trimming: 5 bases; junction bases outside the gene matches: 5. There are 14 residues in the CDR3.

The rearrangement uses TRBV27 and TRBJ1-6, with no clear D. Germline lookup yields CDR1 MNHEY and CDR2 SMNVEV (reference sequence). CDR3 length: 16 residues. V was pared by 4 bases and J by 6 bases, with 16 bases between. CDR3 loop: CASSWTGGLLNSPLHF. The CDR3 coding sequence is TGTGCCAGCAGTTGGACCGGCGGACTCCTTAATTCACCCCTCCACTTT.

The chain recombines TRBV9 with TRBJ2-3, with a weak D call TRBD2 (7 bases). Germline V gives CDR1 SGDLS, CDR2 YYNGEE. The V and J ends lost 0 bases and 4 bases respectively, with 18 bases between them. The CDR3 spans 17 residues. CDR3: CASSVEGGSQWADTQYF. In DNA form, the CDR3 reads TGTGCCAGCAGCGTAGAGGGGGGGAGCCAGTGGGCAGATACGCAGTATTTT.

The chain has TRBV18 and TRBJ1-2, with 7 positions matching TRBD1. V gave up 3 bases and J gave up 2 bases; unmatched junction bases: 3. Looked up from germline, CDR1 is KGHSH and CDR2 is LQKENI. This CDR3 has 14 residues. Here the CDR3 DNA reads TGTGCCAGCTCACCGGGACAGCCAAACTATGGCTACACCTTC. Translated, it gives CASSPGQPNYGYTF.